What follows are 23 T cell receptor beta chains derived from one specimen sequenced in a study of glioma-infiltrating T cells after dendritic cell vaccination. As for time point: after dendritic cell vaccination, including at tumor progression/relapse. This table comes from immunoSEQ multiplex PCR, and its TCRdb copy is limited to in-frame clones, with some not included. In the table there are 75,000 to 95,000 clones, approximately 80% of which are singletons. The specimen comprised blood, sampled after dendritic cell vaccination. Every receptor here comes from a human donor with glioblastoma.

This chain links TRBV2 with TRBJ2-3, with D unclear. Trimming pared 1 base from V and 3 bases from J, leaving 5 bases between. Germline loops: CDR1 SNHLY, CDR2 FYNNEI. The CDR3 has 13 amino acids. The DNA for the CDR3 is TGTGCCAGCAGTGAAGTGCAGACAGATACGCAGTATTTT. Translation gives CASSEVQTDTQYF.

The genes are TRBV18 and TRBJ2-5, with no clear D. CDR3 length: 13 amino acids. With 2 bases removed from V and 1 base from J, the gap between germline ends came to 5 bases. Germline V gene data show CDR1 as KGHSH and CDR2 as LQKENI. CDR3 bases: TGTGCCAGCTCACCAGGCAGCCAAGAGACCCAGTACTTC. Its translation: CASSPGSQETQYF. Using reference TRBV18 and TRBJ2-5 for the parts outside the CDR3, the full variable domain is NAGVMQNPRHLVRRRGQEARLRCSPMKGHSHVYWYRQLPEEGLKFMVYLQKENIIDESGMPKERFSAEFPKEGPSILRIQQVVRGDSAAYFCASSPGSQETQYFGPGTRLLVL.

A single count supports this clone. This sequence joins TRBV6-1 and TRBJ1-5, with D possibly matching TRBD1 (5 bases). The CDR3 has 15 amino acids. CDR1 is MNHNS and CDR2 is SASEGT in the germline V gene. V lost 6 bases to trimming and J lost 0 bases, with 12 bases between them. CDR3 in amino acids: CASRKTANSNQPQHF. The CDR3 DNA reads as TGTGCCAGCAGGAAGACAGCTAATAGCAATCAGCCCCAGCATTTT.

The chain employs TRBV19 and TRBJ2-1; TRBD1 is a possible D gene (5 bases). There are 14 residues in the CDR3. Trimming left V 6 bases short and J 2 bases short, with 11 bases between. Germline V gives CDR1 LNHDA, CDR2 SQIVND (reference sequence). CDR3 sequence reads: CASSQTATYNEQFF. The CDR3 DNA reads TGTGCCAGTAGCCAGACAGCCACCTACAATGAGCAGTTCTTC.

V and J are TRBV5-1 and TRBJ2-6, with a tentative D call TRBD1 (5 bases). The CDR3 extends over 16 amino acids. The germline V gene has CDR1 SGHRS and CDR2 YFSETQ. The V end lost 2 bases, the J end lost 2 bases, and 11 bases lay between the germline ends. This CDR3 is CASSFQGRAGANVLTF. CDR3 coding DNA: TGCGCCAGCAGCTTCCAGGGAAGAGCTGGGGCCAACGTCCTGACTTTC.

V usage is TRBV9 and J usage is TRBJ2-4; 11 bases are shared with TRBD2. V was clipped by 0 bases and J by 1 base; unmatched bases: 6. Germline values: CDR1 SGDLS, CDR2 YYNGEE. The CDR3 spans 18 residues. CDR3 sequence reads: CASSVDLPSGRAKNIQYF. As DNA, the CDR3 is TGTGCCAGCAGCGTAGATCTTCCTAGCGGGAGGGCCAAAAACATTCAGTACTTC.

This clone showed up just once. As DNA, the CDR3 is TGTGCCAGCAGCTCCTACCCGGGGGGCGAGCAGTACGTC. This encodes CASSSYPGGEQYV. The J gene is TRBJ2-7, the V gene TRBV5-4, with 7 bases identical to TRBD2. V trimming: 3 bases; J trimming: 6 bases; junction bases outside the gene matches: 6. This CDR3 is 13 amino acids long. CDR1 and CDR2 from the germline V gene are SGHNT and YYREEE (reference sequence).

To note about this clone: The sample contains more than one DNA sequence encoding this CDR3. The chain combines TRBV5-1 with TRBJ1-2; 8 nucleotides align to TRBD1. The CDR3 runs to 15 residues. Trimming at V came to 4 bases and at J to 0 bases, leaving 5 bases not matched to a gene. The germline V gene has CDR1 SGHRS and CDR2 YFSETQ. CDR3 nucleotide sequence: TGCGCCAGCAGCCTGGGACAGGCAGCTAACTATGGCTACACCTTC. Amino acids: CASSLGQAANYGYTF.

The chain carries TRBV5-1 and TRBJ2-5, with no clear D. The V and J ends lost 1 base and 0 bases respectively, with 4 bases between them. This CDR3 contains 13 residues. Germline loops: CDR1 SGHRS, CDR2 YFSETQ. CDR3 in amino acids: CASSLSNQETQYF. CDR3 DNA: TGCGCCAGCAGCTTGTCCAACCAAGAGACCCAGTACTTC.

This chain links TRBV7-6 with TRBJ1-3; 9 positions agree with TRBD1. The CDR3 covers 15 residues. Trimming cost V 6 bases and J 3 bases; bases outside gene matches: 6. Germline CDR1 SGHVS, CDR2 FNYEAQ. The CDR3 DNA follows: TGTGCCAGCAGTACAGGGGGCGGTAATGGAAACACCATATATTTT. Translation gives CASSTGGGNGNTIYF.

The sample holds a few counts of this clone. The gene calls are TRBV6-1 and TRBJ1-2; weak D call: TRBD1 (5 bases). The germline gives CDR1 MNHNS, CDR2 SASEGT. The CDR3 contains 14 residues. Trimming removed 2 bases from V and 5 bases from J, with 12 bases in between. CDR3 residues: CASSEYPGNYGYTF. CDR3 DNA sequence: TGTGCCAGCAGTGAATATCCAGGGAATTATGGCTACACCTTC.

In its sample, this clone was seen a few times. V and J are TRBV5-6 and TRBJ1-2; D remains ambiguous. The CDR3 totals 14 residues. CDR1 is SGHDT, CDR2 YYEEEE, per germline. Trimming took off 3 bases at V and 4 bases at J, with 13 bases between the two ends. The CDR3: CASSSTSNSYGYTF. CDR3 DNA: TGTGCCAGCAGCTCTACTAGTAACTCCTATGGCTACACCTTC. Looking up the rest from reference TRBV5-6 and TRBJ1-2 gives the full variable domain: DAGVTQSPTHLIKTRGQQVTLRCSPKSGHDTVSWYQQALGQGPQFIFQYYEEEERQRGNFPDRFSGHQFPNYSSELNVNALLLGDSALYLCASSSTSNSYGYTFGSGTRLTVV.

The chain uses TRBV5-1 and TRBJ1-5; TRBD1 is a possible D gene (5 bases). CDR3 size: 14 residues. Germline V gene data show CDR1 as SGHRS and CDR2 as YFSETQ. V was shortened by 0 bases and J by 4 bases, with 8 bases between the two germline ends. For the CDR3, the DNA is TGCGCCAGCAGCTTGGGAACAGGTAATCAGCCCCAGCATTTT. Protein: CASSLGTGNQPQHF.

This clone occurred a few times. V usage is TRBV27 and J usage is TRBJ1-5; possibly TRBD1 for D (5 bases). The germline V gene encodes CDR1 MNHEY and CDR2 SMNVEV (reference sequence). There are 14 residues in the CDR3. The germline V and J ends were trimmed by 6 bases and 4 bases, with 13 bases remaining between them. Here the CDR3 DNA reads TGTGCCAGCAGCTGGACCGGGGGTAATCAGCCCCAGCATTTT. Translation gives CASSWTGGNQPQHF.

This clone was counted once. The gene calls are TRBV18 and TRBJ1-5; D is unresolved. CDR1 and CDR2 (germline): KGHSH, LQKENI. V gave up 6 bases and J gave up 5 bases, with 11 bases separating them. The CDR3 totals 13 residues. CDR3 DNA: TGTGCCAGCTCTACGGGGTCGGATCAGCCCCAGCATTTT. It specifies CASSTGSDQPQHF.

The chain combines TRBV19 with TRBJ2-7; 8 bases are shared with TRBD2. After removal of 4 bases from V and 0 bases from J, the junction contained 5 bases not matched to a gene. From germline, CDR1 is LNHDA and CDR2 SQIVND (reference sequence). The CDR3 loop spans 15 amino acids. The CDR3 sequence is CASSRGGGHSYEQYF. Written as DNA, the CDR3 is TGTGCCAGTAGTAGGGGCGGGGGGCACTCCTACGAGCAGTACTTC.

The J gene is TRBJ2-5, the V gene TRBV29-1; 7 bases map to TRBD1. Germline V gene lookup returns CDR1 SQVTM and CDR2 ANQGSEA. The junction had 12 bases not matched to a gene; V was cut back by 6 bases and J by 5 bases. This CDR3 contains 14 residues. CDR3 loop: CSVRGLPPWETQYF. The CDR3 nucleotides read TGCAGCGTGAGGGGGCTCCCCCCATGGGAGACCCAGTACTTC.

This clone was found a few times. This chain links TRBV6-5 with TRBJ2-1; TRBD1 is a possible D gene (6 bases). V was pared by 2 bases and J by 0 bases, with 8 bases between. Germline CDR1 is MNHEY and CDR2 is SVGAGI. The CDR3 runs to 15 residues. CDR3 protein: CASSYGQNSYNEQFF. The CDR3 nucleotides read TGTGCCAGCAGTTACGGACAGAACTCCTACAATGAGCAGTTCTTC.

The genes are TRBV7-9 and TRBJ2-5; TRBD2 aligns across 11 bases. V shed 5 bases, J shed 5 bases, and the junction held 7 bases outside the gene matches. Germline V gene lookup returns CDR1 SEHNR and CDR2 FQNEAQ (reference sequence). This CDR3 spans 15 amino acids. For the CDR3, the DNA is TGTGCCAGCAGCCCGAATCTAGCGGGAGGTGAGACCCAGTACTTC. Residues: CASSPNLAGGETQYF.

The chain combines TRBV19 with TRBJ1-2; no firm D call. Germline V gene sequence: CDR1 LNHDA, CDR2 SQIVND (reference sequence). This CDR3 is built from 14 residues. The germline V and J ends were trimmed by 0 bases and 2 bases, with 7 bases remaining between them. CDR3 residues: CASSIDRRNYGYTF. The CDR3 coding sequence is TGTGCCAGTAGTATAGATAGGAGAAACTATGGCTACACCTTC. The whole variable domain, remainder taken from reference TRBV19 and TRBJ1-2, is DGGITQSPKYLFRKEGQNVTLSCEQNLNHDAMYWYRQDPGQGLRLIYYSQIVNDFQKGDIAEGYSVSREKKESFPLTVTSAQKNPTAFYLCASSIDRRNYGYTFGSGTRLTVV.

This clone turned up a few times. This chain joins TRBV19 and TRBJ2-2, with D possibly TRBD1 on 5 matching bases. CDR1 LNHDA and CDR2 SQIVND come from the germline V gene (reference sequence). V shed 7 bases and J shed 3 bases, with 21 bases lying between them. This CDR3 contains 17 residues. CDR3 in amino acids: CASTPTEWFGDTGELFF. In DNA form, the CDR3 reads TGTGCCAGTACCCCGACAGAGTGGTTTGGGGACACCGGGGAGCTGTTTTTT.

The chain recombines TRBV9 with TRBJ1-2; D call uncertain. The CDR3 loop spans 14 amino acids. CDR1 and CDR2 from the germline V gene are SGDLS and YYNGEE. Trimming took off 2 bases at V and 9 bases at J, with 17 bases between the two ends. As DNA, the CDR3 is TGTGCCAGCAGCGTCTCCCCAGATACTAAGAGCTACACCTTC. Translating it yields CASSVSPDTKSYTF.

CDR3 nucleotides: TGTGCCAGCGCCCCAGGGCAGTCCTACAATGAGCAGTTCTTC. Its translation is CASAPGQSYNEQFF. The rearrangement links TRBV6-4 to TRBJ2-1; D may be TRBD1 (5 bases). Looked up from germline, CDR1 is MRHNA and CDR2 is SNTAGT. The CDR3 has 14 residues. The V end lost 8 bases, the J end lost 1 base, and 12 bases lay between the germline ends.